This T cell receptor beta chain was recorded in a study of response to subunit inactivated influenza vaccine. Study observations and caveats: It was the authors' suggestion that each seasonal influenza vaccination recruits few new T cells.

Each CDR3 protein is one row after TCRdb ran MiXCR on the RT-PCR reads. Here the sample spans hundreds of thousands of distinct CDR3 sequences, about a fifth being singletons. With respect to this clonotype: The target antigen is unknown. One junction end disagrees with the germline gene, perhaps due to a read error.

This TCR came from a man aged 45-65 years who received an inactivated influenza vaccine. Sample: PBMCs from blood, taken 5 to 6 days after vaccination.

The CDR3 DNA sequence: TGTGCCAGCAGTTACTCACTGGCGAACACCGGGGAACTGTTTTTT. Translation gives CASSYSLANTGELFF. The chain employs TRBV6-5 and TRBJ2-2; a weak D match, TRBD2 (5 bases). The CDR3 is 15 residues long. Germline CDR1 MNHEY, CDR2 SVGAGI.